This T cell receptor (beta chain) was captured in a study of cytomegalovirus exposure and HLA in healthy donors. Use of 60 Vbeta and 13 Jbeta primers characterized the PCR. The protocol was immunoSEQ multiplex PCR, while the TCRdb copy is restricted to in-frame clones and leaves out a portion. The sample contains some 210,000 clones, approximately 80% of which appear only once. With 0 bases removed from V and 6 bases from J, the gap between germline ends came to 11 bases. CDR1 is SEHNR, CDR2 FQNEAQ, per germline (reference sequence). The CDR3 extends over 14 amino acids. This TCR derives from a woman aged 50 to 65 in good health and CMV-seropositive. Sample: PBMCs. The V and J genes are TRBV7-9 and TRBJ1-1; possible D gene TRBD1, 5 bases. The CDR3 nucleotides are TGTGCCAGCAGCTTAGCAGGACATGTTCCTGAAGCTTTCTTT. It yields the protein CASSLAGHVPEAFF.